Listed here are 20 T cell receptor beta chains from one sample, sequenced in a study of blood T cells in healthy people across ages. Primed by a sample-barcoded 5' primer and a J-beta primer mix, a second PCR proceeded for 7 to 11 cycles. Each CDR3 protein is one row after TCRdb ran MiXCR on the 5' RACE reads. This sample has 730,000 or so distinct CDR3 sequences, with approximately 43% found just once. The sequenced sample was blood. The receptors stem from a woman aged 60-70 years in good health.

The CDR3 reads CSGRDGEYNSPLHF. The CDR3 DNA follows: TGCAGTGGCCGGGACGGAGAATATAATTCACCCCTCCACTTT. The J gene is TRBJ1-6, the V gene TRBV20-1; maybe TRBD1 (5 bases). The CDR3 consists of 14 residues. Germline V gives CDR1 DFQATT, CDR2 SNEGSKA (reference sequence). The ends were cut back, 7 bases at V and 4 bases at J, with 14 bases in the middle.

The chain has TRBV20-1 and TRBJ2-1; TRBD2 agrees at 10 bases. V lost 0 bases and J lost 0; bases outside the gene matches: 11. Germline loops: CDR1 DFQATT, CDR2 SNEGSKA (reference sequence). This CDR3 is 19 amino acids long. CDR3 protein: CSARDPAGGLGYSYNEQFF. In DNA form, the CDR3 reads TGCAGTGCTAGAGATCCAGCGGGAGGGTTAGGGTACTCCTACAATGAGCAGTTCTTC.

The chain links TRBV20-1 to TRBJ1-1; 8 positions agree with TRBD1. Germline V gene lookup returns CDR1 DFQATT and CDR2 SNEGSKA (reference sequence). Trimming removed 6 bases from V and 7 bases from J; junction bases left unmatched: 7. The CDR3 extends over 12 amino acids. The chain's CDR3 is CSATRQGREAFF. The CDR3 DNA follows: TGCAGTGCGACCCGACAGGGGCGTGAAGCTTTCTTT.

The chain carries TRBV25-1 and TRBJ1-2; tentative D call: TRBD1 (6 bases). Germline CDR1 and CDR2: MGHDK and SYGVNS. The CDR3 runs to 13 residues. V was cut by 4 bases and J by 3 bases, with 9 bases left in between. In DNA, the CDR3 is TGTGCCAGCAGTGCGAGACAGGACTATGGCTACACCTTC. Translated: CASSARQDYGYTF.

The rearrangement joins TRBV11-2 to TRBJ1-4; D uncertain. Germline CDR1 is SGHAT and CDR2 is FQNNGV. Trimming pared 6 bases from V and 3 bases from J, leaving 14 bases between. This CDR3 has 15 residues. CDR3 region: CASRKQPGSNEKLFF. CDR3 coding DNA: TGTGCCAGCAGGAAACAGCCGGGGTCTAATGAAAAACTGTTTTTT. The whole variable domain, remainder taken from reference TRBV11-2 and TRBJ1-4, is EAGVAQSPRYKIIEKRQSVAFWCNPISGHATLYWYQQILGQGPKLLIQFQNNGVVDDSQLPKDRFSAERLKGVDSTLKIQPAKLEDSAVYLCASRKQPGSNEKLFFGSGTQLSVL.

Only a few counts were recorded for this clonotype. This chain joins TRBV6-1 and TRBJ2-1, with 13 bases lining up with TRBD2. J was trimmed by 11 bases and V by 1 base; bases with no gene match: 5. CDR3 length: 15 residues. Germline loops: CDR1 MNHNS, CDR2 SASEGT. The CDR3 DNA is TGTGCCAGCAGTGAAGAGGGACTAGCGGGGAAAAAGCAGTTCTTC. It is translated as CASSEEGLAGKKQFF.

As concerns this clonotype: An end of the junction differs from the germline gene, which may be a read error. The rearrangement uses TRBV7-3 and TRBJ2-1; no clear D. Per germline, CDR1 SGHTA and CDR2 FQGTGA. This CDR3 comprises 17 residues. As DNA, the CDR3 is TGTACCAGCAGCTTAACCTCAGTCCGGACCACGCGGTATGAGCAGTTCTTC. This gives the protein CTSSLTSVRTTRYEQFF.

The chain carries TRBV6-5 and TRBJ1-5; D uncertain. Trimming removed 2 bases from V and 5 bases from J, with 7 bases in between. This CDR3 comprises 13 residues. Germline V gene lookup returns CDR1 MNHEY and CDR2 SVGAGI. As DNA, the CDR3 is TGTGCCAGCAGTTACGGGTGGGATCAGCCCCAGCATTTT. Its translation is CASSYGWDQPQHF.

To note about this clonotype: One junction end does not reproduce the germline sequence, and a read error may be involved. This chain's CDR3 is CASRFGDWDTQYF. CDR3 in DNA: TGTGCCAGCCGCTTCGGTGATTGGGATACGCAGTATTTT. The chain recombines TRBV7-9 with TRBJ2-3; D not resolved. Germline loops: CDR1 SEHNR, CDR2 FQNEAQ (reference sequence). The CDR3 is made up of 13 amino acids.

This sequence joins TRBV12-3 or TRBV12-4 and TRBJ1-2; 7 bases line up with TRBD1. The J segment lost 9 bases and the V segment lost 2 bases, leaving 15 bases of the junction unmatched. There are 16 residues in the CDR3. The CDR3 is CASSLTPPGQGVRYTF. The CDR3 DNA reads TGTGCCAGCAGTTTAACCCCTCCGGGGCAGGGGGTCCGCTACACCTTC.

This clonotype has a handful of counts. This rearrangement joins TRBV5-1 to TRBJ1-5, with D perhaps matching TRBD1 (5 bases). Germline V CDR1 and CDR2: SGHRS, YFSETQ. Trimming stripped 2 bases from V and 7 bases from J, with 22 bases between. This CDR3 contains 17 residues. CDR3 amino acids: CASSLLPGPRGVQPQHF. DNA for the CDR3: TGCGCCAGCAGCTTATTACCGGGACCCCGAGGAGTCCAGCCCCAGCATTTT.

The rearrangement uses TRBV3-1 and TRBJ2-5; 12 bases are shared with TRBD2. Germline assignment: CDR1 LGHDT and CDR2 YNNKEL (reference sequence). This CDR3 region has 13 residues. CDR3 in amino acids: CASLAGGQETQYF. For the CDR3, the DNA is TGTGCGTCACTAGCGGGGGGACAAGAGACCCAGTACTTC.

For the CDR3, the DNA is TGCGCCAGCAGCCCAGGGACTAGCGGGCGAGACAATGAGCAGTACTTC. As protein: CASSPGTSGRDNEQYF. The chain links TRBV4-3 to TRBJ2-5; 12 positions match TRBD2. V lost 4 bases, J lost 11 bases, and 14 bases stayed unmatched. The CDR3 spans 16 residues. Germline V lookup: CDR1 LGHNA, CDR2 YSLEER.

V is TRBV5-1 and J is TRBJ2-7; either TRBD1 or TRBD2 may fit D (5 bases each). Between the trimmed V and J ends, which lost 0 bases and 7 bases, there was a span of 17 bases. CDR1 and CDR2 (germline): SGHRS, YFSETQ. The CDR3 is 15 amino acids. The DNA for the CDR3 is TGCGCCAGCAGCTTGGCCGAGGGGTTTTACAATGAGCAGTACTTC. Translating gives CASSLAEGFYNEQYF.

This clonotype was seen only a few times. The genes are TRBV20-1 and TRBJ2-3; D is uncertain. Germline values: CDR1 DFQATT, CDR2 SNEGSKA (reference sequence). V dropped 1 base and J dropped 1 base, with 9 bases sitting between them. The CDR3 is 14 amino acids. Written as DNA, the CDR3 is TGCAGTGCTAGAGGGTTTGAAGGCACAGATACGCAGTATTTT. Amino acid sequence: CSARGFEGTDTQYF.

A remark on this clonotype: A much larger clone lies one base from this, so it may be a read error. J is TRBJ2-1 and V is TRBV27; TRBD2 aligns across 12 bases. The J call may be mistaken, given a closer DNA end match to TRBJ2-7. Germline loops: CDR1 MNHEY, CDR2 SMNVEV (reference sequence). CDR3 length equals 17 residues. This CDR3 is CASRDWTSGISYNEQYF. CDR3 nucleotide sequence: TGTGCCAGCAGGGACTGGACTAGCGGGATTTCCTACAATGAGCAGTACTTC.

The chain links TRBV24-1 to TRBJ1-1; a possible D gene is TRBD1 (5 bases). Germline V gives CDR1 KGHDR, CDR2 SFDVKD. This CDR3 has 15 amino acids. Trimming shortened V by 9 bases and J by 2 bases, and 18 bases separated the two germline ends. CDR3 sequence: CATGGGLLGNTEAFF. As DNA, the CDR3 is TGTGCCACCGGGGGTGGACTCCTAGGTAACACTGAAGCTTTCTTT.

This clonotype was picked up one time. The chain's CDR3 is CASSGHRNTEAFF. CDR3 bases: TGTGCCAGTAGTGGACACAGGAACACTGAAGCTTTCTTT. J is TRBJ1-1 and V is TRBV19, with TRBD1 as a possible D gene (5 bases). V was pared by 5 bases and J by 1 base, with 8 bases between. The CDR3 is 13 amino acids. CDR1 is LNHDA and CDR2 is SQIVND in the germline V gene (reference sequence).

This clonotype appeared once. The chain recombines TRBV20-1 with TRBJ2-5, with 8 bases fitting TRBD2. Matching the DNA end better, TRBJ2-7 makes the J call doubtful. In germline, CDR1 is DFQATT, CDR2 SNEGSKA (reference sequence). The CDR3 contains 14 residues. Here the CDR3 reads CSARDPGLVYEQYF. CDR3 DNA sequence: TGCAGTGCTAGAGATCCGGGACTAGTCTACGAGCAGTACTTC.

This clonotype has just a few counts. CDR3 sequence: CASSLYGGDGYTF. DNA for the CDR3: TGTGCCAGCAGTTTATACGGGGGAGATGGCTACACCTTC. V gene TRBV27 combines with J gene TRBJ1-2, with a tentative D call TRBD1 (5 bases). Germline V lookup: CDR1 MNHEY, CDR2 SMNVEV (reference sequence). CDR3 length equals 13 residues. V was clipped by 1 base and J by 6 bases, with 9 bases between them.